One sample yielded the 10 T cell receptor beta chains listed below, sequenced in a study of CD8 T cells in ankylosing spondylitis. Study-level findings and limits: A TCR beta motif made of about 8 highly homologous variants seemed typical of ankylosing spondylitis blood.

Their antigen targets remain unknown. MiXCR was run by TCRdb on the 5' RACE reads, yielding one entry per CDR3 protein. Of more than 250,000 distinct CDR3 sequences in the sample, around 8% were seen once. Material for sequencing was blood, either unsorted or a sorted T cell fraction (not recorded which). The receptors come from a male donor with ankylosing spondylitis.

The chain employs TRBV27 and TRBJ2-3; maybe TRBD2 (5 bases). CDR3 length: 15 residues. The germline V gene has CDR1 MNHEY and CDR2 SMNVEV (reference sequence). V lost 6 bases and J 3 bases, leaving 16 bases between the germline ends. CDR3 residues: CASREGRDVTDTQYF. The DNA for the CDR3 is TGTGCCAGCAGGGAAGGCCGGGATGTGACAGATACGCAGTATTTT.

This clonotype was seen a few times. The genes are TRBV5-1 and TRBJ1-3; D is possibly TRBD1 (5 bases). CDR1 SGHRS and CDR2 YFSETQ come from the germline V gene. V gave up 2 bases and J gave up 4 bases, with 7 bases separating them. The CDR3 runs 13 residues. CDR3 bases: TGCGCCAGCAGCTTCGACAGCGGAAACACCATATATTTT. Translated, it gives CASSFDSGNTIYF.

The table lists this clonotype with many counts. The J gene is TRBJ2-3, the V gene TRBV10-3; D perhaps matches TRBD1 (6 bases). The V end lost 6 bases, the J end lost 2 bases, and 15 bases lay between the germline ends. The CDR3 loop spans 15 amino acids. Germline loops: CDR1 ENHRY, CDR2 SYGVKD. CDR3 nucleotide sequence: TGTGCCATCAGCAAACAGGGCGCCCCCACAGATACGCAGTATTTT. It is translated as CAISKQGAPTDTQYF.

This clonotype has only a few counts. The chain links TRBV28 to TRBJ2-6, with a tentative D call TRBD2 (7 bases). Looked up from germline, CDR1 is MDHEN and CDR2 is SYDVKM. This CDR3 spans 18 amino acids. The V end was cut by 8 bases, the J end by 0 bases, with 20 bases between. The CDR3, as DNA: TGTGCCAGCGAGCCCGAGGGGGGAGGGAGCTCTGGGGCCAACGTCCTGACTTTC. Translating gives CASEPEGGGSSGANVLTF.

The rearrangement links TRBV7-3 to TRBJ2-2; TRBD1 might be the D (6 bases). The V gene lost 2 bases and the J gene lost 1 base, with 11 bases spanning the gap. Germline-derived CDR1 and CDR2 are SGHTA and FQGTGA. The CDR3 totals 16 residues. This CDR3 reads CASSLPDRLNTGELFF. The CDR3 DNA follows: TGTGCCAGCAGCTTACCTGACAGGCTGAACACCGGGGAGCTGTTTTTT. The complete variable domain, with remaining parts taken from reference TRBV7-3 and TRBJ2-2, reads GAGVSQTPSNKVTEKGKYVELRCDPISGHTALYWYRQSLGQGPEFLIYFQGTGAADDSGLPNDRFFAVRPEGSVSTLKIQRTERGDSAVYLCASSLPDRLNTGELFFGEGSRLTVL.

This clonotype was detected only a few times. V usage is TRBV7-6 and J usage is TRBJ1-5; D is uncertain. The CDR3 is 13 amino acids. Trimming removed 5 bases at V and 7 bases at J, with 12 bases between. Germline values: CDR1 SGHVS, CDR2 FNYEAQ. The CDR3 is CASSITEAQPQHF. For the CDR3, the DNA is TGTGCCAGCAGCATCACTGAGGCACAGCCCCAGCATTTT.

The chain combines TRBV14 with TRBJ2-1; 11 positions agree with TRBD2. V lost 3 bases and J lost 4; bases outside the gene matches: 11. Germline V CDR1 and CDR2: SGHDN, FVKESK. The CDR3 has 18 residues. CDR3 loop: CASSQERLAGWGYNEQFF. CDR3 DNA: TGTGCCAGCAGCCAGGAACGACTAGCGGGATGGGGGTACAATGAGCAGTTCTTC. The full variable domain, with the rest looked up from reference TRBV14 and TRBJ2-1, is EAGVTQFPSHSVIEKGQTVTLRCDPISGHDNLYWYRRVMGKEIKFLLHFVKESKQDESGMPNNRFLAERTGGTYSTLKVQPAELEDSGVYFCASSQERLAGWGYNEQFFGPGTRLTVL.

The J gene is TRBJ1-1, the V gene TRBV12-3 or TRBV12-4, with 10 bases identical to TRBD1. Losses at the gene ends were 6 bases for V and 10 bases for J; bases not matched to a gene: 8. The CDR3 runs 13 residues. The CDR3 sequence: CASSTTGGMLAFF. CDR3 bases: TGTGCCAGCAGCACGACAGGGGGCATGTTAGCTTTCTTT.

This clonotype was detected a few times. This rearrangement joins TRBV24-1 to TRBJ2-1; weak D call: TRBD1 (6 bases). This CDR3 has 13 amino acids. The germline V gene has CDR1 KGHDR and CDR2 SFDVKD. V dropped 7 bases and J dropped 8 bases, with 14 bases sitting between them. CDR3 bases: TGTGCCACCAGAGGTCCAGGGGTCGATGAGCAGTTCTTC. It encodes CATRGPGVDEQFF.

This clonotype was recorded a few times. This rearrangement joins TRBV20-1 to TRBJ1-2; D uncertain. Germline CDR1 is DFQATT and CDR2 is SNEGSKA (reference sequence). The CDR3 length is 11 residues. The CDR3 DNA is TGCAGGCCCGGCAGCAACTATGGCTACACCTTC. It yields the protein CRPGSNYGYTF.